The 25 T cell receptor beta chains presented below share a single source sample, sequenced in a study of blood T cell repertoires in COVID-19. Only in-frame clones appear in the TCRdb table, and some are missing; sequencing was by immunoSEQ multiplex PCR. The profile shows about 380,000 clones, approximately 81% of them singletons. Sequencing was carried out using peripheral blood. The receptors here all came from a woman aged 18-35 years with acute or convalescent COVID-19.

The V and J genes are TRBV9 and TRBJ1-6, with 7 bases identical to TRBD1. Germline CDR1 and CDR2: SGDLS and YYNGEE. This CDR3 has 16 amino acids. After removal of 2 bases from V and 2 bases from J, the junction contained 4 bases not matched to a gene. The CDR3 loop reads CASSVRGSTYNSPLHF. The CDR3 bases are TGTGCCAGCAGCGTCAGGGGGAGCACCTATAATTCACCCCTCCACTTT.

The chain joins TRBV20-1 to TRBJ2-1; D is undetermined. V was shortened by 7 bases and J by 0 bases, with 4 bases between the two germline ends. The CDR3 is 11 residues long. Germline loops: CDR1 DFQATT, CDR2 SNEGSKA (reference sequence). The CDR3 DNA is TGCAGTGTTATCTCCTACAATGAGCAGTTCTTC. Translated, it gives CSVISYNEQFF.

This chain joins TRBV9 and TRBJ2-1; the D gene is possibly TRBD1 (5 bases). The V and J ends lost 0 bases and 5 bases respectively, with 9 bases between them. This CDR3 region has 14 residues. CDR1 and CDR2 from the germline V gene are SGDLS and YYNGEE. CDR3 bases: TGTGCCAGCAGCGTAGCGTGGACAAACAATGAGCAGTTCTTC. It encodes CASSVAWTNNEQFF.

The chain couples TRBV24-1 to TRBJ2-2; a weak D match, TRBD1 (6 bases). Trimming shortened V by 9 bases and J by 0 bases, and 10 bases separated the two germline ends. The germline V gene encodes CDR1 KGHDR and CDR2 SFDVKD. The CDR3 loop spans 14 amino acids. The CDR3 reads CATRGHSNTGELFF. CDR3 DNA: TGTGCCACCCGGGGACACTCGAACACCGGGGAGCTGTTTTTT.

The CDR3 is CASSPGSPQGYNEQFF. CDR3 DNA: TGTGCCAGCAGTCCTGGGTCCCCACAGGGCTACAATGAGCAGTTCTTC. The chain combines TRBV2 with TRBJ2-1, with D maybe TRBD1 (6 bases). The CDR3 is made up of 16 amino acids. The germline CDR1 and CDR2 sequences are SNHLY and FYNNEI. With 5 bases removed from V and 3 bases from J, the gap between germline ends came to 17 bases.

Concerning this clone: The identical CDR3 is also encoded by other nucleotide sequences in the sample. The rearrangement joins TRBV3-1 (or the pseudogene TRBV3-2) to TRBJ2-2; unclear D gene. Germline-derived CDR1 and CDR2 are LGHDT and YNNKEL (reference sequence). Trimming shortened V by 2 bases and J by 6 bases, and 7 bases separated the two germline ends. This CDR3 contains 13 residues. The DNA for the CDR3 is TGTGCCAGCAGCCAACGAGGATCCGGGGAGCTGTTTTTT. Translating gives CASSQRGSGELFF.

The J gene is TRBJ2-6, the V gene TRBV15; D is ambiguous. The CDR3 contains 14 residues. Germline CDR1 and CDR2: LNHNV and YYDKDF (reference sequence). Between the trimmed V and J ends, which lost 8 bases and 4 bases, there was a span of 12 bases. The CDR3 protein is CATGPAGGANVLTF. The CDR3 DNA is TGTGCCACCGGGCCCGCTGGAGGGGCCAACGTCCTGACTTTC.

With respect to this clone: The germline gene is not matched at one end of the junction; a read error may be the cause. The J gene is TRBJ1-4, the V gene TRBV4-1; D is undetermined. Germline CDR1 is MGHRA and CDR2 is YSYEKL. This CDR3 is built from 17 residues. The CDR3 sequence is CASSEDLPQATNEKLFF. Written as DNA, the CDR3 is TGCGCCAGCAGCGAAGACCTCCCGCAGGCAACTAATGAAAAACTGTTTTTT.

This clone was found a few times. This chain connects TRBV3-1 (or the pseudogene TRBV3-2) to TRBJ1-6; 8 nucleotides line up with TRBD1. Germline CDR1 is LGHDT and CDR2 is YNNKEL (reference sequence). The CDR3 spans 16 residues. The V gene end was trimmed by 1 base and the J gene end by 8 bases; junction bases not matched to a gene: 7. CDR3 coding DNA: TGTGCCAGCAGCCAAGGGACAGGGTCGTTGTATTCACCCCTCCACTTT. This translates into CASSQGTGSLYSPLHF.

The chain employs TRBV9 and TRBJ2-3; D remains unclear. Germline loops: CDR1 SGDLS, CDR2 YYNGEE. The V end was cut by 0 bases, the J end by 2 bases, with 7 bases between. The CDR3 has 14 amino acids. DNA for the CDR3: TGTGCCAGCAGCGTAGGGGCCGACACAGATACGCAGTATTTT. This codes for CASSVGADTDTQYF.

The chain joins TRBV2 to TRBJ2-3, with 7 bases that match TRBD2. CDR1 is SNHLY, CDR2 FYNNEI, per germline. CDR3 size: 15 residues. The ends lost 7 bases at V and 0 bases at J; junction bases unmatched: 7. CDR3 DNA: TGTGCCAGCATTAACAGCGGGGCCAGCACAGATACGCAGTATTTT. Translation: CASINSGASTDTQYF.

This clone was picked up one time. The chain recombines TRBV28 with TRBJ2-1, with TRBD2 matching over 13 bases. CDR3 length equals 16 residues. The germline CDR1 and CDR2 sequences are MDHEN and SYDVKM. V gave up 5 bases and J gave up 8 bases; unmatched junction bases: 9. This CDR3 reads CASSLRLAGGIYEQFF. The CDR3 DNA sequence: TGTGCCAGCAGTCTGAGACTAGCGGGAGGTATATATGAGCAGTTCTTC. Combining the CDR3 with reference TRBV28 and TRBJ2-1 gives the whole variable domain DVKVTQSSRYLVKRTGEKVFLECVQDMDHENMFWYRQDPGLGLRLIYFSYDVKMKEKGDIPEGYSVSREKKERFSLILESASTNQTSMYLCASSLRLAGGIYEQFFGPGTRLTVL.

The CDR3 DNA follows: TGTGCCACCAGTGATCAGACCGGGGGCTACAATGAGCAGTTCTTC. Its protein is CATSDQTGGYNEQFF. The V call is TRBV24-1, the J call TRBJ2-1, with TRBD2 as a possible D gene (6 bases). The CDR3 is made up of 15 amino acids. Germline values: CDR1 KGHDR, CDR2 SFDVKD. The V gene lost 3 bases and the J gene lost 3 bases, with 11 bases spanning the gap.

This clone was detected a few times. This chain uses TRBV25-1 with TRBJ2-2, with 7 bases that match TRBD1. Germline CDR1 MGHDK, CDR2 SYGVNS. CDR3 length: 14 residues. J lost 5 bases, V lost 7 bases, and 7 bases had no gene match. DNA for the CDR3: TGTGCCAGCACCTCGGGACAGTGGACCGGGGAGCTGTTTTTT. It codes for CASTSGQWTGELFF.

V and J are TRBV11-2 and TRBJ1-6; 12 nucleotides line up with TRBD1. In germline, CDR1 is SGHAT, CDR2 FQNNGV. V lost 4 bases to trimming and J lost 14 bases; unmatched junction nucleotides: 6. The length of the CDR3 is 14 residues. The CDR3 nucleotides are TGTGCCAGCAGCTCCGGGACAGGGGGCATAACCCTCCACTTT. It specifies CASSSGTGGITLHF.

Only a few counts were recorded for this clone. V and J are TRBV11-2 and TRBJ1-1, with 10 bases that match TRBD1. V was clipped by 5 bases and J by 0 bases; unmatched bases: 9. The CDR3 length is 17 residues. Germline V gives CDR1 SGHAT, CDR2 FQNNGV. CDR3 sequence (DNA): TGTGCCAGCAGCCTAAAGACAGGGGGCCTCATGAACACTGAAGCTTTCTTT. Its protein is CASSLKTGGLMNTEAFF.

This clone appeared a single time. The chain joins TRBV19 to TRBJ1-2; maybe TRBD1 (5 bases). Looked up from germline, CDR1 is LNHDA and CDR2 is SQIVND (reference sequence). The CDR3 is made up of 13 amino acids. V was trimmed by 0 bases and J by 6 bases, leaving 8 bases between them. The CDR3: CASSIDREDGYTF. CDR3 DNA sequence: TGTGCCAGTAGTATAGACAGGGAAGATGGCTACACCTTC.

The count of this clone is one. The rearrangement links TRBV4-1 to TRBJ2-1; TRBD2 agrees at 9 bases. With 1 base clipped from V and 8 bases from J, the junction kept 6 bases outside the gene matches. The CDR3 totals 15 residues. CDR1 and CDR2 (germline): MGHRA, YSYEKL. CDR3 amino acids: CASSQGPSGVYEQFF. The CDR3 DNA is TGCGCCAGCAGCCAAGGGCCTAGCGGGGTGTATGAGCAGTTCTTC.

J is TRBJ1-2 and V is TRBV5-6; a possible D gene is TRBD1 (6 bases). V was trimmed by 3 bases and J by 7 bases, leaving 13 bases between them. Germline V gives CDR1 SGHDT, CDR2 YYEEEE. The CDR3 has 13 amino acids. CDR3 amino acids: CASSYAQGSGYTF. Here the CDR3 DNA reads TGTGCCAGCAGCTACGCGCAGGGGAGTGGCTACACCTTC.

V is TRBV7-6 and J is TRBJ2-3, with 7 bases lining up with TRBD2. CDR3 size: 16 residues. The J segment lost 2 bases and the V segment lost 5 bases, leaving 10 bases of the junction unmatched. Germline loops: CDR1 SGHVS, CDR2 FNYEAQ. CDR3 nucleotide sequence: TGTGCCAGCAGCGTGACGGGACTACCAATCACAGATACGCAGTATTTT. Its protein product is CASSVTGLPITDTQYF.

The rearrangement joins TRBV6-5 to TRBJ2-3, with 11 bases aligning to TRBD2. V dropped 4 bases and J dropped 0; count of bases not matched to a gene: 3. The CDR3 consists of 16 residues. Germline V gives CDR1 MNHEY, CDR2 SVGAGI. CDR3 in amino acids: CASSFRLAGSTDTQYF. CDR3 in DNA: TGTGCCAGCAGTTTCCGACTAGCGGGGAGCACAGATACGCAGTATTTT.

The count of this clone is one. V and J are TRBV20-1 and TRBJ1-5; the match to TRBD1 covers 7 bases. Trimming removed 3 bases from V and 9 bases from J; junction bases left unmatched: 17. Germline CDR1 is DFQATT and CDR2 is SNEGSKA (reference sequence). This CDR3 region has 16 residues. The CDR3 nucleotides are TGCAGTGCTAGTAGCCACCCGACAGGGCTAATATCGCCCCAGCATTTT. It encodes CSASSHPTGLISPQHF.

V is TRBV28 and J is TRBJ2-7; D is uncertain. CDR3 length: 13 amino acids. Germline CDR1 reads MDHEN; CDR2 reads SYDVKM. V was cut by 4 bases and J by 6 bases, with 13 bases left in between. The CDR3 nucleotides read TGTGCCAGCAGTTCTGGAGTGAGTGCCGAGCAGTACTTC. It codes for CASSSGVSAEQYF.

This clone was recorded many times. This chain uses TRBV27 with TRBJ2-2, with D perhaps matching TRBD2 (6 bases). The CDR3 runs to 15 residues. V shed 6 bases and J shed 6 bases, with 17 bases lying between them. CDR1 and CDR2 from the germline V gene are MNHEY and SMNVEV (reference sequence). CDR3 protein: CASRLGLEGSGELFF. For the CDR3, the DNA is TGTGCCAGCAGGTTGGGACTCGAGGGTTCCGGGGAGCTGTTTTTT.

This chain connects TRBV9 to TRBJ2-2, with TRBD1 as a possible D gene (6 bases). Germline CDR1 reads SGDLS; CDR2 reads YYNGEE. The CDR3 sequence is 16 residues long. V was cut by 5 bases and J by 7 bases, with 21 bases left in between. This chain's CDR3 is CASSRSVSGANGELFF. The DNA for the CDR3 is TGTGCCAGCAGTCGTAGTGTATCAGGGGCCAACGGGGAGCTGTTTTTT. Full variable domain (missing parts from reference TRBV9 and TRBJ2-2): DSGVTQTPKHLITATGQRVTLRCSPRSGDLSVYWYQQSLDQGLQFLIQYYNGEERAKGNILERFSAQQFPDLHSELNLSSLELGDSALYFCASSRSVSGANGELFFGEGSRLTVL.